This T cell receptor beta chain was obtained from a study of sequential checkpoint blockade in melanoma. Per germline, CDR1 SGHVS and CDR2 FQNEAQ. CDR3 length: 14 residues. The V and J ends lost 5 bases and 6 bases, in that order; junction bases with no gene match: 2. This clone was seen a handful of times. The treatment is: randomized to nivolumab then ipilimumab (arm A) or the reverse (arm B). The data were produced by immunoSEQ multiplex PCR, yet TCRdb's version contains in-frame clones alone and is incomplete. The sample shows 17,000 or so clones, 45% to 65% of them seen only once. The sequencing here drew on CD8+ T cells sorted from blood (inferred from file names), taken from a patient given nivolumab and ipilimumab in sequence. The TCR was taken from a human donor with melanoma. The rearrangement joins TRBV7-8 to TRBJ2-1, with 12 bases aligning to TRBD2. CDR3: CASSPTSGGNEQFF. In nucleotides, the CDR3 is TGTGCCAGCAGCCCGACTAGCGGGGGCAATGAGCAGTTCTTC. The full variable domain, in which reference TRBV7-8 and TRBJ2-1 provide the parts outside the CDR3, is GAGVSQSPRYKVAKRGQDVALRCDPISGHVSLFWYQQALGQGPEFLTYFQNEAQLDKSGLPSDRFFAERPEGSVSTLKIQRTQQEDSAVYLCASSPTSGGNEQFFGPGTRLTVL.